This TCR beta chain is drawn from a study of T-cell reconstitution after alpha-beta-depleted transplantation in children. Unique molecular identifiers tagged the TCRbeta library. Using its own MiXCR run on the PCR reads, TCRdb lists one record per CDR3 protein. The sample shows 580,000 or so distinct CDR3 sequences, 23% of them seen only once. CDR3 length: 14 amino acids. The V end lost 3 bases, the J end lost 7 bases, and 14 bases lay between the germline ends. Study results and caveats: Surviving recipient T cells and intrathymic progenitors accounted for some patients' high TCRbeta diversity at day 60. It was reported that alpha-beta T cells came from several hundred expanded graft clones (about two months after transplant). Once a year had passed after transplant, T-cell counts and diversity came mostly from newly produced T cells.

A word on this clonotype: The antigen remains unidentified.

The source was PBMCs, mostly from graft donor cells, collected 360 days after TCRalphabeta/CD19-depleted stem cell transplant. The TCR sequence derives from a boy under two years old who had a stem cell transplant for acute myeloid leukemia, so the T cells may come from the graft donor. V and J are TRBV12-3 or TRBV12-4 and TRBJ2-3; TRBD1 is a possible D gene (6 bases). The DNA for the CDR3 is TGTGCCAGCAGTTTGAGGGGACAAGGGAATACGCAGTATTTT. This encodes CASSLRGQGNTQYF.